This T cell receptor (beta chain) was recovered during a study of T cell responses to AZD1222 COVID-19 vaccine. The study, taken as a whole, reports: There were vaccine-associated CD4 TCRs across spike, dominant at 160-218 and 743-854. Clonal diversity was possibly underestimated, and the donors were mostly white British, with more females. Seropositive at baseline were only a handful of AZD1222 recipients.

V dropped 3 bases and J dropped 6 bases, with 9 bases sitting between them. Per germline, CDR1 MNHNS and CDR2 SASEGT. This CDR3 spans 12 amino acids. Sequenced by immunoSEQ multiplex PCR; TCRdb stores in-frame clones only, minus some. This sample yields over 60,000 clones, of which 75% to 85% are seen a single time; around 25% belongs to the top ten. On this clone itself: The target antigen is unknown.

This receptor was obtained from an adult in good health. The sequenced sample was peripheral blood, obtained on day 0 of MenACWY control vaccination. The chain joins TRBV6-1 to TRBJ2-7; D gene uncertain. The CDR3 region is CASSDSNGEQYF. The CDR3 DNA is TGTGCCAGCAGTGACAGTAACGGCGAGCAGTACTTC.